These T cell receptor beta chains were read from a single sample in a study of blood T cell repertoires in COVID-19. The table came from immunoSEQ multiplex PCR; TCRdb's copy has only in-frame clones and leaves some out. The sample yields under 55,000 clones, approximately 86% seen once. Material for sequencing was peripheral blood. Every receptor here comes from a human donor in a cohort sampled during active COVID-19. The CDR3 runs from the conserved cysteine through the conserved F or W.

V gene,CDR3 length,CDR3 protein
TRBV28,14,CASRWGTGKAEAFF
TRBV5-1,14,CASSLTGTRNTIYF
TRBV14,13,CASSPRTGGGQYF
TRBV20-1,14,CSASGGLAGDEQYF
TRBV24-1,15,CATSAGEAANYGYTF
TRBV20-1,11,CSASFRGGYTF
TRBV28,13,CASMSGGPYEQYF
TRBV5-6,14,CASSYGTTAYEQYF
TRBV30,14,CAWRESGSRGEQYF
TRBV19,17,CASSPRGVRGGYNEQFF
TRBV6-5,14,CASRSLAGGDEQFF
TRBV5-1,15,CASSSALAGAYTQYF
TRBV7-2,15,CASGLRGGSSYEQYF
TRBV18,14,CASSPPQGINEQYF
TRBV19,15,CASSTGMRRTGELFF
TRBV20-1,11,CSASDRETQYF
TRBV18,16,CASSPNSAGSTDTQYF
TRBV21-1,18,CASSKESEDGEGNQPQHF
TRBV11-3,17,CASSSNTGGAGTDTQYF
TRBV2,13,CASSEQGRNIQYF
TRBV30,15,CAWSVRGFSGNTIYF
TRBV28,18,CASSLEYFGTGINEKLFF
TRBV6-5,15,CASSPDRGTNYGYTF
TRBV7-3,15,CASSPERGLGTEAFF
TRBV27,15,CASRRGGNSNQPQHF
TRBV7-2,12,CASSLTSFTQYF
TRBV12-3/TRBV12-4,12,CASSLSRVGYTF
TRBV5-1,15,CASSFGGPSQETQYF
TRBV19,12,CASGGPQRGYTF
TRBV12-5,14,CASGPSGGLYEQYF
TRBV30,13,CARDAGGGTEAFF
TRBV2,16,CASSEYSGGPWETQYF
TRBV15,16,CATSRGQGGSNQPQHF
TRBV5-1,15,CASSVTSGRIYEQYF
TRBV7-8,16,CASSSPQDYRDLPLVF
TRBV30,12,CAWSTGGYGYTF
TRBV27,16,CASSLTGQGYPDTQYF